A selection of T cell receptor beta chains follows, all from one sample in a study of shared T cell receptors in the human thymus. Repertoires were generated with immunoSEQ multiplex PCR, while TCRdb's copy carries only in-frame clones and drops some. The profile shows 720,000 or so clones, approximately 83% of them singletons. The same data also went into a second study, on human thymus T cells.

Source material: thymocytes. All receptors come from a girl less than two years old with a congenital heart defect. The CDR3 runs from the conserved cysteine through the conserved F or W. A D gene is named only where the DNA matches it firmly. Only some rows state a clone size, as once, few, many or a class for expanded clones.

>TRBD2|TRBJ2-7|NA|TRBV5-1
TGCGCCAGCAGCGCACGGGTCGAGCGGGGGACCTACGAGCAGTACTTC
CASSARVERGTYEQYF
>NA|TRBJ1-2|NA|TRBV6-1
TGTGCCAGCAGAGAAACAGGGAATGGCTACACCTTC
CASRETGNGYTF
>TRBD1|TRBJ2-5|few|TRBV10-3
TGTGCCATCAGGGGACAGCGGGAGACCCAGTACTTC
CAIRGQRETQYF
>TRBD2|TRBJ2-7|NA|TRBV25-1
TGTGCCAGCAGTGCTAGCGGGGGGGCCTGTTACGAGCAGTACTTC
CASSASGGACYEQYF
>NA|TRBJ2-7|NA|TRBV2
TGTGCCAGCAGTGAGGGGGGGGGCAGGTTTAGCGAGCAGTACTTC
CASSEGGGRFSEQYF
>NA|TRBJ2-3|NA|TRBV19
TGTGCCAGTAGTATCCCGGAGGCAGATACGCAGTATTTT
CASSIPEADTQYF
>TRBD1|TRBJ1-1|NA|TRBV5-4
TGTGCCAGCAGCTTGCGGATGCAACGAAAGGGGGCGGGAACTGAAGCTTTCTTT
CASSLRMQRKGAGTEAFF
>NA|TRBJ1-1|NA|TRBV6-4
TGTGCCAGCAGTGACTATGGCAGGCGCTCTGAAGCTTTCTTT
CASSDYGRRSEAFF
>NA|TRBJ1-2|NA|TRBV4-3
TGCGCCAGCAGCCAAGATCGGGGGGGCGGCTACACCTTC
CASSQDRGGGYTF
>TRBD1|TRBJ1-4|NA|TRBV29-1
TGCAGCACCCTAGGACAGGGAGCCTGGGGGGAAAAACTGTTTTTT
CSTLGQGAWGEKLFF
>NA|TRBJ2-1|NA|TRBV5-5
TGTGCCAGCAGCCCGCGGGGTCTGGGTGAGCAGTTCTTC
CASSPRGLGEQFF
>TRBD1|TRBJ1-1|NA|TRBV25-1
TGTGCCAGCAGTGAATTCCCTGAGGGACAGGGGGCTGAAGCTTTCTTT
CASSEFPEGQGAEAFF
>TRBD2|TRBJ2-7|NA|TRBV16
TGTGCCAGCAGCCACTATCCGCGGGGGTTCTACGAGCAGTACTTC
CASSHYPRGFYEQYF
>NA|TRBJ2-7|NA|TRBV7-6
TGTGCCAGCAGCTTAGTAAGCTTAAGTACCGAGCAGTACTTC
CASSLVSLSTEQYF
>NA|TRBJ2-3|few|TRBV7-2
TGTGCCAGCAGCCGGCAGGCGTGGGTCCGCACAGATACGCAGTATTTT
CASSRQAWVRTDTQYF
>NA|TRBJ2-7|NA|TRBV21-1
TGTGCCAGCAGCAAAAAGTTCCCCTCAGGGGGGTACGAGCAGTACTTC
CASSKKFPSGGYEQYF
>TRBD1|TRBJ1-1|few|TRBV19
TGTGCCAGTACCCTGGGACAGGGAAATAAGCCACCCAGGGCGAACACTGAAGCTTTCTTT
CASTLGQGNKPPRANTEAFF
>TRBD1|TRBJ2-7|NA|TRBV28
TGTGCCAGCATCCGAAGGGGGCGGAACAGGGGGAAGTCCTACGAGCAGTACTTC
CASIRRGRNRGKSYEQYF
>NA|TRBJ2-3|NA|TRBV7-4
TGCGAGGTGGAAGATACGCAGTATTTT
CEVEDTQYF
>NA|TRBJ2-3|NA|TRBV2
TGTGCCAGCAGTGAAGGCGGAGATAGCACAGATACGCAGTATTTT
CASSEGGDSTDTQYF
>NA|TRBJ1-1|NA|TRBV19
TGTGCCAGTAATTACGGCACTGAAGCTTTCTTT
CASNYGTEAFF
>TRBD1|TRBJ2-1|NA|TRBV6-4
TGTGCCAGCAGTCAAACCCGACCGGGACAGGGTCCTTACAATGAGCAGTTCTTC
CASSQTRPGQGPYNEQFF
>TRBD1|TRBJ1-5|NA|TRBV15
TGTGCCACCAGCAGAGGCCCGAAGGACAGGGTCTTTTGGCCCCAGCATTTT
CATSRGPKDRVFWPQHF
>TRBD2|TRBJ2-5|once|TRBV6-5
TGTGCCAGCAGACCGAGCGGGGGGCCGGCAGAGACCCAGTACTTC
CASRPSGGPAETQYF
>TRBD1|TRBJ1-1|few|TRBV7-9
TGTGCCAGCAGCTCCGAATACTCCGAAAAGACAGGGGGGAACACTGAAGCTTTCTTT
CASSSEYSEKTGGNTEAFF
>NA|TRBJ2-3|NA|TRBV5-4
TGTGCCAGCAGCTTGGGACAGGGGAGGGTCGTGGATACGCAGTATTTT
CASSLGQGRVVDTQYF
>NA|TRBJ1-2|NA|TRBV9
TGTGCCAGCACACGGACAAAAAATGGCTACACCTTC
CASTRTKNGYTF
>NA|TRBJ1-1|few|TRBV5-8
TGTGCCAGCATTACATGGGGAGGCATGAACACTGAAGCTTTCTTT
CASITWGGMNTEAFF
>TRBD1|TRBJ2-7|NA|TRBV4-3
TGCGCCAGCAGCCGGCGATGGGGACAGCTCTACGAGCAGTACTTC
CASSRRWGQLYEQYF
>NA|TRBJ1-6|NA|TRBV27
TGTGCCAGCAATTCCCAGGGTCGGGTTGGTTCACCCCTCCACTTT
CASNSQGRVGSPLHF
>TRBD1|TRBJ1-2|NA|TRBV9
TGTGCCAGCAGCGTTTGGGACAGGGGACCTTCCTATGGCTACACCTTC
CASSVWDRGPSYGYTF
>NA|TRBJ1-2|NA|TRBV11-1
TGTGCCAGCAGCTTAGGCCAGAACTATGGCTACACCTTC
CASSLGQNYGYTF
>TRBD1|TRBJ2-3|NA|TRBV7-9
TGTGCCAGCAGCCCCGGGACAGGGGGCTCGGGTACGCAGTATTTT
CASSPGTGGSGTQYF
>NA|TRBJ2-7|once|TRBV6-5
TGTGCCAGCAGTCCGTTCGACAGGTCCTACGAGCAGTACTTC
CASSPFDRSYEQYF
>NA|TRBJ2-5|once|TRBV10-3
TGTGCCATCAGTGAGTCGCAGTACCAAGAGACCCAGTACTTC
CAISESQYQETQYF
>TRBD1|TRBJ1-1|NA|TRBV4-1
TGCGCCAGCAGCCTCCAGGGGGATCGGGGCACTGAAGCTTTCTTT
CASSLQGDRGTEAFF
>TRBD1|TRBJ1-2|NA|TRBV19
TGTGCCAGTAGTACTCCGGAGACAGGGGACTATGGCTACACCTTC
CASSTPETGDYGYTF
>NA|TRBJ2-3|NA|TRBV5-4
TGTGCCAGCAGTTTGGGGCGGCTAGCGCTGAGTACAGATACGCAGTATTTT
CASSLGRLALSTDTQYF
>TRBD1|TRBJ2-5|few|TRBV5-8
TGTGCCAGCAGTTTTACCACACCGGGACAGGGCTCGGGAGAGACCCAGTACTTC
CASSFTTPGQGSGETQYF
>TRBD2|TRBJ2-1|NA|TRBV7-8
TGTGCCAGCAGCTTGTCTAGCGGGGGGATTATTTGTGAGCAGTTCTTC
CASSLSSGGIICEQFF
>NA|TRBJ1-2|few|TRBV10-2
TGCGCCAGCCGCAGCAGGGAAGATGGCTACACCTTC
CASRSREDGYTF
>TRBD1|TRBJ1-2|NA|TRBV5-1
TGCGCCAGCAGCGGTCGGGACAGGGAGCATGGCTACACCTTC
CASSGRDREHGYTF
>TRBD1|TRBJ1-2|NA|TRBV5-1
TGCGCCAGCAAACCCACGACAGGGGTTAACTATGGCTACACCTTC
CASKPTTGVNYGYTF
>NA|TRBJ1-1|NA|TRBV4-3
TGCGCCAGCAGCGGTACAGGGGAAGCTTTCTTT
CASSGTGEAFF
>TRBD1|TRBJ1-6|NA|TRBV7-2
TGTGCCAGCAGCTGGGGCTACGGGACAGGGGGTAATTCACCCCTCCACTTT
CASSWGYGTGGNSPLHF
>NA|TRBJ1-6|NA|TRBV7-2
TGTGCCAGCAGCGAGCCGACCAGGGTCTCCTATAATTCACCCCTCCACTTT
CASSEPTRVSYNSPLHF
>NA|TRBJ2-5|NA|TRBV7-2
TGTGCCAGCAGCCCCACAGGGAATGGTTGGGAGACCCAGTACTTC
CASSPTGNGWETQYF
>NA|TRBJ1-1|NA|TRBV5-6
TGTGCCAGCAGCTTACTGGACAGCGAAGCTTTCTTT
CASSLLDSEAFF
>NA|TRBJ1-2|NA|TRBV6-5
TGTGCCAGCAGTTACAGAGGCCTCTATGATGGCTACACCTTC
CASSYRGLYDGYTF
>NA|TRBJ1-5|NA|TRBV27
TGTGCCAGCAGCCATAAGGGGGGGGCGGGGGATCAGCCCCAGCATTTT
CASSHKGGAGDQPQHF
>TRBD1|TRBJ2-1|NA|TRBV9
TGTGCCAGCAGCGACCGGGACAGGGGCTACAATGAGCAGTTCTTC
CASSDRDRGYNEQFF